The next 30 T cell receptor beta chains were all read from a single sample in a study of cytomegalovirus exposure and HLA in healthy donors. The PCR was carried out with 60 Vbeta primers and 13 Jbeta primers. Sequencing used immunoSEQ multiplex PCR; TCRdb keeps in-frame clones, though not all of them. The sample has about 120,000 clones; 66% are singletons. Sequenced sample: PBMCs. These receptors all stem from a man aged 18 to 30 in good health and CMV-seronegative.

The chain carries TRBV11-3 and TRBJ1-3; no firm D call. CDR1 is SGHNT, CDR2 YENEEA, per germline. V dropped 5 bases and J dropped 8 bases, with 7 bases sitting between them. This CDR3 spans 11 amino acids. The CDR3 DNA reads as TGTGCCAGCAGCCCGGGGTACACCATATATTTT. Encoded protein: CASSPGYTIYF.

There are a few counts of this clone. The CDR3 region is CASSPRDRGMGEQYF. The CDR3 nucleotides are TGTGCCAGCAGCCCCCGGGACAGGGGGATGGGGGAGCAGTACTTC. The chain joins TRBV5-6 to TRBJ2-7, with 11 positions matching TRBD1. The CDR3 is 15 amino acids. The ends lost 4 bases at V and 7 bases at J; junction bases unmatched: 10. Germline V gives CDR1 SGHDT, CDR2 YYEEEE.

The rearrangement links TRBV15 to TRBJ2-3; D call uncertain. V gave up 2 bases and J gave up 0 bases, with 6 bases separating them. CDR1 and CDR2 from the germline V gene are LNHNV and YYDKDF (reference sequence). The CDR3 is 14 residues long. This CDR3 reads CATSRPTSTDTQYF. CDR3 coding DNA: TGTGCCACCAGCAGACCGACTAGCACAGATACGCAGTATTTT.

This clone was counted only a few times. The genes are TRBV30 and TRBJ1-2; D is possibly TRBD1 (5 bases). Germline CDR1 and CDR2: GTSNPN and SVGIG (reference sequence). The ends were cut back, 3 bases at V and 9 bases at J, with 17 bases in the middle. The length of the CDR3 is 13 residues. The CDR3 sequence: CAWRIGPGNSYTF. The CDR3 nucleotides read TGTGCCTGGAGAATTGGGCCAGGGAATAGCTACACCTTC.

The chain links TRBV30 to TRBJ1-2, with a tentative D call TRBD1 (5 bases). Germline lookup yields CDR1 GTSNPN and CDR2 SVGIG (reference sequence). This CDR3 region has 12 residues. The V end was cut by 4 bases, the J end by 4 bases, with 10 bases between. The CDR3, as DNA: TGTGCCTGGAACCCGGGACTCTATGGCTACACCTTC. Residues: CAWNPGLYGYTF.

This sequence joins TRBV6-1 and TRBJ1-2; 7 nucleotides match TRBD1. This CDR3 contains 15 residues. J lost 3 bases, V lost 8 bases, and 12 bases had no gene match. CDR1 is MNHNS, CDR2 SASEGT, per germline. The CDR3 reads CASSDRRDSYYGYTF. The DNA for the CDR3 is TGTGCCAGCTCGGACAGGCGAGACTCATACTATGGCTACACCTTC.

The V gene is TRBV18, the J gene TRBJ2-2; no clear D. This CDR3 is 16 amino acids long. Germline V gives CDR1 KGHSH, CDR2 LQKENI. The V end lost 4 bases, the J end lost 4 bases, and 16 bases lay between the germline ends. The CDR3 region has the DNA TGTGCCAGCTCACTCGACGATCGAAGAGGCACCGGGGAGCTGTTTTTT. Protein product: CASSLDDRRGTGELFF.

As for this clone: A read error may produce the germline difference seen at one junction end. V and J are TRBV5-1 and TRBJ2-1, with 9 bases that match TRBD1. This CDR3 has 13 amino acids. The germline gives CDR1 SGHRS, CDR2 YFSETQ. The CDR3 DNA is TGCGCCAGCAGCTTGGTGCCTTTGGGACAGGGTATCTTC. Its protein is CASSLVPLGQGIF. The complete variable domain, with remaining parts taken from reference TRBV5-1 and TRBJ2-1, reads KAGVTQTPRYLIKTRGQQVTLSCSPISGHRSVSWYQQTPGQGLQFLFEYFSETQRNKGNFPGRFSGRQFSNSRSEMNVSTLELGDSALYLCASSLVPLGQGIFGPGTRLTVL.

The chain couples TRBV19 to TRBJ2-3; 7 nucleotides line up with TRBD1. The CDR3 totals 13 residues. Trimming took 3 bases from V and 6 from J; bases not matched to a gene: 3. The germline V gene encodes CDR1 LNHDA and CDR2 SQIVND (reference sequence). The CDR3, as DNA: TGTGCCAGTAGTATCACAGGGGCCGATACGCAGTATTTT. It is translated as CASSITGADTQYF.

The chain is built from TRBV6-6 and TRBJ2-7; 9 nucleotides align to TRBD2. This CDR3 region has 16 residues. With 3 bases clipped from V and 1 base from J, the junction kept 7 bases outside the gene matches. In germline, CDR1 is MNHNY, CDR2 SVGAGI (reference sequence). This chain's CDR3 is CASSYPLAGRSYEQYF. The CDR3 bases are TGTGCCAGCAGTTATCCACTAGCGGGCCGATCCTACGAGCAGTACTTC.

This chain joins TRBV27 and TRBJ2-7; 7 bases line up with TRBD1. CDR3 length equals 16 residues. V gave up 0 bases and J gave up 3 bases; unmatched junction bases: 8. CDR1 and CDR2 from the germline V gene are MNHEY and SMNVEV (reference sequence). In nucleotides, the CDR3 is TGTGCCAGCAGTTTATCGTCCAGGGGGAATTTCTACGAGCAGTACTTC. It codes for CASSLSSRGNFYEQYF.

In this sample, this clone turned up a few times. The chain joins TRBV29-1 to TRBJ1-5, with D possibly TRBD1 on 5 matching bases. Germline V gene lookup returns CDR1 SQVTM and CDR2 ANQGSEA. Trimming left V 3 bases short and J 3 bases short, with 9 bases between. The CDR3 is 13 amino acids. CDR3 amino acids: CSVEGGNNQPQHF. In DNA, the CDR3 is TGCAGCGTTGAGGGGGGAAACAATCAGCCCCAGCATTTT.

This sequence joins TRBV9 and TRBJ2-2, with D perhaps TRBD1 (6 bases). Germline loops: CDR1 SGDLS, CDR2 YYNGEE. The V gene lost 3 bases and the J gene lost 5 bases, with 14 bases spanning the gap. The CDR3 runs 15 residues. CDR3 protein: CASSASQGWTGELFF. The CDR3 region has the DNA TGTGCCAGCAGCGCGAGCCAGGGGTGGACCGGGGAGCTGTTTTTT.

This CDR3 is CASSLTSYEQFF. In nucleotides, the CDR3 is TGTGCCAGCAGCCTCACTAGCTATGAGCAGTTCTTC. This chain uses TRBV7-9 with TRBJ2-1; D possibly corresponds to TRBD2 (6 bases). Germline loops: CDR1 SEHNR, CDR2 FQNEAQ (reference sequence). V was clipped by 5 bases and J by 8 bases, with 10 bases between them. The CDR3 has 12 residues.

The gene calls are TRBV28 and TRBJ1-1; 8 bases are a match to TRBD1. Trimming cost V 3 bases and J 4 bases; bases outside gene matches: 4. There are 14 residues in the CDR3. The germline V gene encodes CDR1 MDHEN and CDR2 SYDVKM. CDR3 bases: TGTGCCAGCAGTTTCAGGGGGCCGGGCACTGAAGCTTTCTTT. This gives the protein CASSFRGPGTEAFF. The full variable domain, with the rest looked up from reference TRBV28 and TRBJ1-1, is DVKVTQSSRYLVKRTGEKVFLECVQDMDHENMFWYRQDPGLGLRLIYFSYDVKMKEKGDIPEGYSVSREKKERFSLILESASTNQTSMYLCASSFRGPGTEAFFGQGTRLTVV.

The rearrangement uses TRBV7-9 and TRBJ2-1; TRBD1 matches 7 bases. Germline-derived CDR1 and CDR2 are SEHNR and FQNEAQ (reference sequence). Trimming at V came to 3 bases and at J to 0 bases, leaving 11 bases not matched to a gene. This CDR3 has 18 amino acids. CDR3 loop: CASSFDRVVLGSYNEQFF. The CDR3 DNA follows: TGTGCCAGCAGCTTCGACAGGGTCGTTCTGGGCTCCTACAATGAGCAGTTCTTC.

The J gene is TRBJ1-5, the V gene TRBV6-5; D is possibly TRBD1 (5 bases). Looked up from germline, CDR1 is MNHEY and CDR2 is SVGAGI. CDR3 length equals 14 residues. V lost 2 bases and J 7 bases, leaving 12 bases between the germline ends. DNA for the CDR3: TGTGCCAGCAGTTACGGGCAGGGCCACCAGCCCCAGCATTTT. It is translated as CASSYGQGHQPQHF.

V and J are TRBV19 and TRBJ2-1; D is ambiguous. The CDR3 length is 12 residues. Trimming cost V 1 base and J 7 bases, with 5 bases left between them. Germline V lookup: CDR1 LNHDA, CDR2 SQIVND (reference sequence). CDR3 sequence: CASSIGQNEQFF. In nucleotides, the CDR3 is TGTGCCAGTAGTATAGGGCAAAATGAGCAGTTCTTC.

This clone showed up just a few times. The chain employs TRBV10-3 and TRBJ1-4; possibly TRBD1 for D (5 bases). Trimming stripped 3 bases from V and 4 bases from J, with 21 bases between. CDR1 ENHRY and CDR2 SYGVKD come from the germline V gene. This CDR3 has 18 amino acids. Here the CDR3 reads CAISDLGRRVGGNEKLFF. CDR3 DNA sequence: TGTGCCATCAGTGACCTCGGTCGCAGGGTGGGTGGTAATGAAAAACTGTTTTTT.

CDR3 nucleotide sequence: TGTGCCTGGGGGACACATGGCTACACCTTC. It encodes CAWGTHGYTF. V and J are TRBV30 and TRBJ1-2; D is perhaps TRBD1 (6 bases). V was pared by 5 bases and J by 6 bases, with 7 bases between. Germline CDR1 GTSNPN, CDR2 SVGIG (reference sequence). The CDR3 has 10 residues.

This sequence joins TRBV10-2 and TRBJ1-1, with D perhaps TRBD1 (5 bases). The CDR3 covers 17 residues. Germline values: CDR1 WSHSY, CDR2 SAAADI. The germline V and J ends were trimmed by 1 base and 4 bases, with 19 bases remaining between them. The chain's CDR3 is CASSEFTGVHSSTEAFF. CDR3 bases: TGCGCCAGCAGTGAGTTTACAGGAGTACACAGTAGCACTGAAGCTTTCTTT.

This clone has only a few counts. CDR3 loop: CASSPGTSGGYTF. For the CDR3, the DNA is TGTGCCAGCAGCCCCGGGACAAGCGGAGGCTACACCTTC. The chain joins TRBV5-4 to TRBJ1-2; weak D call: TRBD1 (6 bases). Per the germline V gene, CDR1 is SGHNT and CDR2 is YYREEE (reference sequence). CDR3 length: 13 residues. The ends were cut back, 4 bases at V and 8 bases at J, with 15 bases in the middle.

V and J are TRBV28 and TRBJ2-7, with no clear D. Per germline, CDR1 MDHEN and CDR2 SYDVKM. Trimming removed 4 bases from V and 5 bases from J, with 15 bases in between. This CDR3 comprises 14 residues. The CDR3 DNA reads TGTGCCAGCAGTTGGGCTTCCGCCCCCCACGAGCAGTACTTC. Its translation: CASSWASAPHEQYF.

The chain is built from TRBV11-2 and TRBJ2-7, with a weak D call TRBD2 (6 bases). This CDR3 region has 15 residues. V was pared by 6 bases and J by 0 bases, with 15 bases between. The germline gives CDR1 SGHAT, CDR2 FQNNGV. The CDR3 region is CASRGASESSYEQYF. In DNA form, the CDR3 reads TGTGCCAGCAGGGGAGCTAGCGAGAGCTCCTACGAGCAGTACTTC.

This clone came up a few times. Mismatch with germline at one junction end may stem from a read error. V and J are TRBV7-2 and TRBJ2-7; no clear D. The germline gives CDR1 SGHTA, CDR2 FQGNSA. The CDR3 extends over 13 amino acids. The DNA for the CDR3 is TGTGCCAGCGCACCCTGCACATCCTGCGAGCAGTACTTC. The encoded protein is CASAPCTSCEQYF.

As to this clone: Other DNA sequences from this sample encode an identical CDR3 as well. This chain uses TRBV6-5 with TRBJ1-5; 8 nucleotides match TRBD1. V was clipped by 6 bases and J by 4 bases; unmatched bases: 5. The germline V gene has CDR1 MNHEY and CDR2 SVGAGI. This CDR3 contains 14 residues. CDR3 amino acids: CASSPRQGNQPQHF. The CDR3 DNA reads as TGTGCCAGCAGCCCAAGACAGGGGAATCAGCCCCAGCATTTT.

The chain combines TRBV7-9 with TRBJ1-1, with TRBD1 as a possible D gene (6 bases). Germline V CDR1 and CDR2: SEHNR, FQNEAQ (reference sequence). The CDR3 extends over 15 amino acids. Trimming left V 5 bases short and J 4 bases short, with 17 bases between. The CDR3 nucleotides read TGTGCCAGCAGCAAACTACAGGGTTTTGCCACTGAAGCTTTCTTT. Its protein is CASSKLQGFATEAFF. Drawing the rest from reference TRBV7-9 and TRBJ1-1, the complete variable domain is DTGVSQNPRHKITKRGQNVTFRCDPISEHNRLYWYRQTLGQGPEFLTYFQNEAQLEKSRLLSDRFSAERPKGSFSTLEIQRTEQGDSAMYLCASSKLQGFATEAFFGQGTRLTVV.

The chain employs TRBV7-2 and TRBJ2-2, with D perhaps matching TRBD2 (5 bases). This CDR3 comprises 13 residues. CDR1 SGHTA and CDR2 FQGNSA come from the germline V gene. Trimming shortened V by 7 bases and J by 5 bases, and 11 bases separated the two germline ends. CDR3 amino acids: CASIREQTGELFF. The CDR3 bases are TGTGCCAGCATCCGGGAACAAACCGGGGAGCTGTTTTTT.

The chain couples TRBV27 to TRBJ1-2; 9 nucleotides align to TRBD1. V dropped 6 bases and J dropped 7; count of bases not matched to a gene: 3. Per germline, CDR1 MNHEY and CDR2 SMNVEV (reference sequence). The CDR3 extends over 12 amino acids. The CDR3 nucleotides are TGTGCCAGCAGGCCGACAGGGGGTGGCTACACCTTC. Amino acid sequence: CASRPTGGGYTF.

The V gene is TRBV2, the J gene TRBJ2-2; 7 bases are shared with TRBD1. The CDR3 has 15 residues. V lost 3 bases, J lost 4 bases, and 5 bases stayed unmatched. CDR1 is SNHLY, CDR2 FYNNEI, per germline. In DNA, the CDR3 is TGTGCCAGCAGTGACCGGACAGGCCCCACCGGGGAGCTGTTTTTT. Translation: CASSDRTGPTGELFF.